These 19 T cell receptor beta chains originate from one sample sequenced in a study of CD4 T cells in lung cancer. Repertoires were generated with immunoSEQ multiplex PCR, while TCRdb's copy carries only in-frame clones and drops some. This sample yields 450 to 550 clones, of which 85% to 95% are seen a single time; around 86% belongs to the top ten. No cognate antigen is known for these TCRs. PBMCs were cultured about 13 days with mutant 27-mer peptides, then restimulated with peptide-pulsed autologous B cells. The sorted cells were live T cells secreting IFNgamma after restimulation with peptide-pulsed B cells. At approximately 3 or 10 cells per well, sorted cells grew for roughly 14 to 22 days. Sequences were obtained from a CD4+ T cell line or clone grown in culture. These receptors were collected from a woman aged 60-75 years with non-small cell lung cancer. Some clones in this sample may be carry-over from other donors' samples.

This clone appeared once. The CDR3 DNA sequence: TGTGCCAGCAGCCCCTTGGGACAGGGGTTCGAGCAGTACTTC. Its protein product is CASSPLGQGFEQYF. The rearrangement uses TRBV14 and TRBJ2-7; 10 nucleotides align to TRBD1. V lost 4 bases, J lost 6 bases, and 6 bases stayed unmatched. This CDR3 is built from 14 residues. From germline, CDR1 is SGHDN and CDR2 FVKESK.

The chain joins TRBV6-1 to TRBJ1-3; D is unresolved. Looked up from germline, CDR1 is MNHNS and CDR2 is SASEGT. The CDR3 runs to 14 residues. The V end was cut by 1 base, the J end by 1 base, with 5 bases between. Here the CDR3 reads CASSEEGSGNTIYF. The CDR3 nucleotides read TGTGCCAGCAGTGAAGAGGGTTCTGGAAACACCATATATTTT.

The CDR3 DNA reads as TGTGCCAGCAGTTACAGGTCGTCACCCCTCCACTTT. It yields the protein CASSYRSSPLHF. This chain joins TRBV6-5 and TRBJ1-6; D remains ambiguous. This CDR3 spans 12 amino acids. Germline V gene sequence: CDR1 MNHEY, CDR2 SVGAGI. V was pared by 2 bases and J by 10 bases, with 6 bases between.

The J gene is TRBJ2-5, the V gene TRBV9; 7 bases map to TRBD1. Germline CDR1 reads SGDLS; CDR2 reads YYNGEE. The trim removed 4 bases at V and 0 bases at J, leaving 18 bases unmatched. CDR3 length equals 19 residues. CDR3 in DNA: TGTGCCAGCAGCAAAGAAGGATTGTTTACGGGGACAGACCAAGAGACCCAGTACTTC. Translating gives CASSKEGLFTGTDQETQYF.

The V and J genes are TRBV27 and TRBJ1-2; D is perhaps TRBD1 (6 bases). Germline values: CDR1 MNHEY, CDR2 SMNVEV (reference sequence). V was pared by 2 bases and J by 1 base, with 11 bases between. This CDR3 region has 15 residues. In nucleotides, the CDR3 is TGTGCCAGCAGTTTAATGGGGGGCGTTAACTATGGCTACACCTTC. This gives the protein CASSLMGGVNYGYTF.

In DNA, the CDR3 is TGTGCCAGCAGTGAAGTCAGCAGGAGATACAATGAGCAGTTCTTC. Amino acids: CASSEVSRRYNEQFF. The gene calls are TRBV6-1 and TRBJ2-1; D remains ambiguous. The CDR3 length is 15 residues. Germline CDR1 is MNHNS and CDR2 is SASEGT. Trimming stripped 1 base from V and 4 bases from J, with 11 bases between.

The chain has TRBV2 and TRBJ2-3; D is possibly TRBD2 (7 bases). Trimming shortened V by 4 bases and J by 1 base, and 12 bases separated the two germline ends. CDR3 length: 15 amino acids. The germline gives CDR1 SNHLY, CDR2 FYNNEI. CDR3 DNA sequence: TGTGCCAGCAGTGTAGGGGGGGGCCGCACAGATACGCAGTATTTT. As protein: CASSVGGGRTDTQYF.

V gene TRBV5-1 combines with J gene TRBJ2-1, with D possibly being TRBD2 (6 bases). CDR1 and CDR2 (germline): SGHRS, YFSETQ. V was pared by 4 bases and J by 6 bases, with 11 bases between. The CDR3 length is 13 residues. The CDR3 loop is CASSIGLSNEQFF. Here the CDR3 DNA reads TGCGCCAGCAGCATAGGACTATCCAATGAGCAGTTCTTC.

The chain has TRBV19 and TRBJ2-1, with TRBD2 matching over 10 bases. The V gene's germline CDR1 is LNHDA and CDR2 SQIVND (reference sequence). V lost 6 bases, J lost 1 base, and 3 bases stayed unmatched. The CDR3 consists of 15 residues. In DNA, the CDR3 is TGTGCCAGTAGCACGACTAGCGGGTCCTACAATGAGCAGTTCTTC. Translating it yields CASSTTSGSYNEQFF.

The rearrangement uses TRBV4-1 and TRBJ2-1; a possible D gene is TRBD2 (5 bases). Trimming left V 1 base short and J 7 bases short, with 11 bases between. Per the germline V gene, CDR1 is MGHRA and CDR2 is YSYEKL. This CDR3 has 14 residues. The CDR3 loop reads CASSQVGEANEQFF. Written as DNA, the CDR3 is TGCGCCAGCAGCCAAGTGGGAGAGGCGAATGAGCAGTTCTTC.

The chain employs TRBV28 and TRBJ2-7, with 7 bases matching TRBD2. Germline V CDR1 and CDR2: MDHEN, SYDVKM. The V and J ends lost 6 bases and 4 bases, in that order; junction bases with no gene match: 6. The CDR3 has 13 residues. In nucleotides, the CDR3 is TGTGCCAGCAGACCCGGGGGGAGATACGAGCAGTACTTC. It encodes CASRPGGRYEQYF.

The rearrangement uses TRBV6-1 and TRBJ1-5, with 7 bases aligning to TRBD1. The germline V gene has CDR1 MNHNS and CDR2 SASEGT. The CDR3 length is 17 residues. V was clipped by 1 base and J by 1 base; unmatched bases: 7. The CDR3 reads CASSEEPVQGSNQPQHF. The CDR3 DNA follows: TGTGCCAGCAGTGAAGAACCAGTACAGGGGAGCAATCAGCCCCAGCATTTT.

Concerning this clone itself: The junction departs from the called germline gene at one end, perhaps through a read error. The J gene is TRBJ2-3, the V gene TRBV11-1; D might be TRBD2 (5 bases). Germline V CDR1 and CDR2: SGHAT, FQDESV (reference sequence). CDR3 length: 14 amino acids. CDR3 sequence reads: CASSLALGPDTQYF. The CDR3 coding sequence is TGTGCCAGCAGCCTAGCTCTGGGTCCAGATACGCAGTATTTT.

On this clone: Germline and junction disagree at one end, which may indicate a read error. This chain joins TRBV7-7 and TRBJ2-5; 11 bases align to TRBD1. Germline V gene lookup returns CDR1 SSHAT and CDR2 FNYEAQ (reference sequence). The CDR3 totals 15 residues. Written as DNA, the CDR3 is TGTGCTAGCAGCTTTGGGACAGGGGGGCTAGAGACCCAGTACTTC. Residues: CASSFGTGGLETQYF.

This clone was recorded once. The CDR3, as DNA: TGTGCCAGCAGCTCCCGGACGCGTCTAACCTACAATGAGCAGTTCTTC. Translating gives CASSSRTRLTYNEQFF. This sequence joins TRBV7-3 and TRBJ2-1; the D is unclear. CDR3 length: 16 residues. Trimming pared 4 bases from V and 2 bases from J, leaving 15 bases between. Germline loops: CDR1 SGHTA, CDR2 FQGTGA.

This sequence joins TRBV27 and TRBJ2-2, with D possibly matching TRBD2 (6 bases). The CDR3 covers 17 residues. V was clipped by 2 bases and J by 0 bases, with 13 bases between them. Germline V gene data show CDR1 as MNHEY and CDR2 as SMNVEV (reference sequence). CDR3 DNA: TGTGCCAGCAGTTTAGGAAAACGGGGGACGAACACCGGGGAGCTGTTTTTT. This translates into CASSLGKRGTNTGELFF.

V gene TRBV4-1 combines with J gene TRBJ2-1, with D perhaps TRBD1 (6 bases). The CDR3 is 14 amino acids. V was trimmed by 5 bases and J by 10 bases, leaving 18 bases between them. Germline loops: CDR1 MGHRA, CDR2 YSYEKL. CDR3 region: CASSGDRSMGEQFF. The CDR3 region has the DNA TGCGCCAGCAGCGGCGACAGGAGTATGGGCGAGCAGTTCTTC.

J is TRBJ2-7 and V is TRBV18; D gene ambiguous. CDR1 is KGHSH and CDR2 is LQKENI in the germline V gene. This CDR3 has 15 amino acids. The V end lost 4 bases, the J end lost 0 bases, and 13 bases lay between the germline ends. The CDR3, as DNA: TGTGCCAGCTCACTCGGACCAAGTCTCTCCTACGAGCAGTACTTC. Protein sequence: CASSLGPSLSYEQYF. The whole variable domain, remainder taken from reference TRBV18 and TRBJ2-7, is NAGVMQNPRHLVRRRGQEARLRCSPMKGHSHVYWYRQLPEEGLKFMVYLQKENIIDESGMPKERFSAEFPKEGPSILRIQQVVRGDSAAYFCASSLGPSLSYEQYFGPGTRLTVT.

This rearrangement joins TRBV7-8 to TRBJ1-4; D is ambiguous. Germline V lookup: CDR1 SGHVS, CDR2 FQNEAQ. With 9 bases removed from V and 16 bases from J, the gap between germline ends came to 21 bases. The CDR3 is made up of 12 amino acids. The CDR3 DNA follows: TGTGCCAGTACACCTTTACTCGCCTTTGGGTTTTTT. It translates to CASTPLLAFGFF.